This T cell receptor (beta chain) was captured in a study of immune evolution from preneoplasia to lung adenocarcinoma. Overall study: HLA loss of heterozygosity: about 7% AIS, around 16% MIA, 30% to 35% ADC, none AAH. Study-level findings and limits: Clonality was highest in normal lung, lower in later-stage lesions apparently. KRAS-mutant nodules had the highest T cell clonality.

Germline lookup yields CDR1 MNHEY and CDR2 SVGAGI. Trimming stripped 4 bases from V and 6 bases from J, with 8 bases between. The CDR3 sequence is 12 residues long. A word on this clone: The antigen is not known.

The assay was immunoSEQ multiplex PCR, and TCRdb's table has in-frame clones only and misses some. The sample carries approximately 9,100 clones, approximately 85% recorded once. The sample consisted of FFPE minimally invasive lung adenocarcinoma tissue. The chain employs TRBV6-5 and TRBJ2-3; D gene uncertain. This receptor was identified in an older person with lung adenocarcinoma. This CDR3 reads CASSSTADTQYF. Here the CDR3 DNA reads TGTGCCAGCAGTTCCACCGCGGATACGCAGTATTTT.